The 13 T cell receptor beta chains listed next were all sequenced from one sample in a study of spatial heterogeneity in lung cancer. TCRdb analysed the 5' RACE reads with MiXCR anew, one entry per CDR3 protein. The repertoire holds about 47,000 distinct CDR3 sequences, approximately 10% seen once, with around 39% in the top ten. As for time point: sample taken at primary tumor resection. Unsorted tumor, nontumor lung tissue or cryopreserved PBMC supplied the whole RNA. This specimen was PBMCs, taken at surgery. The receptors derive from a female donor with early-stage non-small cell lung cancer.

In its sample, this clonotype was seen a few times. This chain uses TRBV7-2 with TRBJ1-4, with D unclear. The V and J ends lost 3 bases and 5 bases respectively, with 16 bases between them. Germline loops: CDR1 SGHTA, CDR2 FQGNSA. The CDR3 is 16 residues long. This CDR3 reads CASSLDGPGGNEKLFF. CDR3 coding DNA: TGTGCCAGCAGCTTGGATGGTCCTGGAGGGAATGAAAAACTGTTTTTT.

This sequence joins TRBV29-1 and TRBJ2-1, with 10 positions matching TRBD1. CDR1 and CDR2 (germline): SQVTM, ANQGSEA. The CDR3 covers 14 residues. The CDR3: CICRDRGSYNEQFF. The CDR3 region has the DNA TGCATCTGTAGGGACAGGGGATCCTACAATGAGCAGTTCTTC.

This clonotype was detected ten times or more. The V call is TRBV6-2 or TRBV6-3, the J call TRBJ2-3; 9 positions match TRBD2. J gave up 5 bases and V 0 bases, and 12 bases lay outside the gene matches. The length of the CDR3 is 18 residues. Germline V gene data show CDR1 as MNHEY and CDR2 as SVGEGT. In DNA, the CDR3 is TGTGCCAGCAGTTACTCGACCTTAGCGGGGGCCTCTGTAGATACGCAGTATTTT. It encodes CASSYSTLAGASVDTQYF.

This rearrangement joins TRBV13 to TRBJ2-3; 12 bases line up with TRBD2. This CDR3 comprises 17 residues. Germline trimming cut 5 bases from V and 3 bases from J; bases unmatched to any gene: 9. Germline assignment: CDR1 PRHDT and CDR2 FYEKMQ (reference sequence). CDR3 DNA: TGTGCCAGCAGCCACGGACTAGCGGGGACGGGGACAGATACGCAGTATTTT. Translation gives CASSHGLAGTGTDTQYF.

The rearrangement joins TRBV4-3 to TRBJ1-1; TRBD1 might be the D (6 bases). This CDR3 has 16 amino acids. The germline V and J ends were trimmed by 4 bases and 0 bases, with 15 bases remaining between them. Germline V gene lookup returns CDR1 LGHNA and CDR2 YSLEER. CDR3: CASSRDPQGLNTEAFF. Written as DNA, the CDR3 is TGCGCCAGCAGCCGGGACCCACAGGGATTGAACACTGAAGCTTTCTTT.

This clonotype came up a few times. The rearrangement uses TRBV5-6 and TRBJ2-1; D is ambiguous. V dropped 4 bases and J dropped 1 base, with 6 bases sitting between them. The CDR3 totals 13 residues. The germline V gene has CDR1 SGHDT and CDR2 YYEEEE. The CDR3, as DNA: TGTGCCAGCAGCGTAGGGTCCTACAATGAGCAGTTCTTC. It yields the protein CASSVGSYNEQFF.

This clonotype was counted ten times or more. The chain carries TRBV9 and TRBJ2-3; a weak D match, TRBD2 (6 bases). The CDR3 totals 15 residues. Per germline, CDR1 SGDLS and CDR2 YYNGEE. V lost 0 bases and J 1 base, leaving 9 bases between the germline ends. The CDR3 bases are TGTGCCAGCAGCGTAGGTCCGGGGGGCACAGATACGCAGTATTTT. This codes for CASSVGPGGTDTQYF.

The V gene is TRBV29-1, the J gene TRBJ1-2; tentative D call: TRBD1 (6 bases). Germline V gene data show CDR1 as SQVTM and CDR2 as ANQGSEA. Deletions cut 6 bases from V and 6 bases from J, with 8 bases between. The CDR3 length is 10 residues. The CDR3, as DNA: TGCAGCGTGAGGACAGATGGCTACACCTTC. Translating it yields CSVRTDGYTF.

This clonotype was detected many times. The chain combines TRBV18 with TRBJ1-2; 8 bases line up with TRBD1. Per germline, CDR1 KGHSH and CDR2 LQKENI. This CDR3 spans 15 amino acids. The junction had 9 bases not matched to a gene; V was cut back by 6 bases and J by 3 bases. The CDR3 DNA follows: TGTGCCAGCTCCAAGACAGGGGAGGGCTACTATGGCTACACCTTC. Translating it yields CASSKTGEGYYGYTF.

This clonotype was picked up a small number of times. The chain uses TRBV29-1 and TRBJ1-2; D is uncertain. The length of the CDR3 is 12 residues. The germline gives CDR1 SQVTM, CDR2 ANQGSEA. Trimming removed 0 bases at V and 7 bases at J, with 9 bases between. CDR3 sequence: CSVEDNAGGYTF. In DNA form, the CDR3 reads TGCAGCGTTGAAGATAATGCGGGTGGCTACACCTTC.

This chain links TRBV30 with TRBJ2-5, with TRBD2 matching over 11 bases. Germline CDR1 is GTSNPN and CDR2 is SVGIG (reference sequence). With V trimmed by 4 bases and J by 2 bases, 6 bases remained unmatched. The CDR3 is made up of 15 amino acids. In DNA form, the CDR3 reads TGTGCCTGGACTACGATAGCGGGGGGGCAAGAGACCCAGTACTTC. Its translation: CAWTTIAGGQETQYF.

The J gene is TRBJ2-1, the V gene TRBV6-5; 9 nucleotides match TRBD1. CDR1 MNHEY and CDR2 SVGAGI come from the germline V gene. Trimming took 0 bases from V and 1 from J; bases not matched to a gene: 7. The CDR3 totals 18 residues. The CDR3 DNA sequence: TGTGCCAGCAGTTACTCGTTGCCCGGGACAGGGTCCTACAATGAGCAGTTCTTC. Amino acids: CASSYSLPGTGSYNEQFF.

Ten or more counts support this clonotype. V usage is TRBV3-1 and J usage is TRBJ1-1; possible D gene TRBD1, 5 bases. The V end lost 1 base, the J end lost 7 bases, and 10 bases lay between the germline ends. This CDR3 is 13 amino acids long. Germline V gives CDR1 LGHDT, CDR2 YNNKEL (reference sequence). As DNA, the CDR3 is TGTGCCAGCAGCCAAGCCAGGGTTGGTGAAGCTTTCTTT. Translating it yields CASSQARVGEAFF.